The clone carrying this TCR beta chain was detected many times. Per the germline V gene, CDR1 is ENHRY and CDR2 is SYGVKD. Between the trimmed V and J ends, which lost 6 bases and 5 bases, there was a span of 20 bases. This CDR3 is built from 15 residues. This sample was included in a study of Graves' ophthalmopathy and Graves' hyperthyroidism. Scientists amplified the TCR beta CDR3 regions from RNA transcripts. HTBI primers primed a first-round RT-PCR, and a second-round multiplex PCR followed. TCRdb reprocessed the multiplex PCR reads via MiXCR and lists one record per CDR3 protein. The repertoire includes around 670,000 distinct CDR3 sequences, around 40% of them detected once, and roughly 45% sits in the top ten.

The sequence was obtained from an adult man with Graves' ophthalmopathy. V is TRBV10-3 and J is TRBJ2-7, with D possibly being TRBD1 or TRBD2 (5 bases each). Material for sequencing was peripheral blood. CDR3 amino acids: CAISDRDRTVDEQYF. The CDR3 region has the DNA TGTGCCATCAGCGACCGGGACCGCACTGTCGACGAGCAGTACTTC.